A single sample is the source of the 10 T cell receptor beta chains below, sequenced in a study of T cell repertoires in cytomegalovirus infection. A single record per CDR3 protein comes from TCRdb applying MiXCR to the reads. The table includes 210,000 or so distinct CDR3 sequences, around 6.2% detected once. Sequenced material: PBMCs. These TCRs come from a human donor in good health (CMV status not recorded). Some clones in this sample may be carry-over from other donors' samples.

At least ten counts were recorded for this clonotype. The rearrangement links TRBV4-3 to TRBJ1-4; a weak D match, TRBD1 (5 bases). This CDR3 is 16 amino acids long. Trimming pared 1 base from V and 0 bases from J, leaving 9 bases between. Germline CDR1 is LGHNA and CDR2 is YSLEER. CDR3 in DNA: TGCGCCAGCAGCCAAGGACAGTCCGCAACTAATGAAAAACTGTTTTTT. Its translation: CASSQGQSATNEKLFF.

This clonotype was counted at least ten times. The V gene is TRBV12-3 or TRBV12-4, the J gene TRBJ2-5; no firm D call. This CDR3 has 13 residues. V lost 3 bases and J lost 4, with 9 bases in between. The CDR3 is CASSLGSIETQYF. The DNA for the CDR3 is TGTGCCAGCAGTTTGGGCTCCATAGAGACCCAGTACTTC.

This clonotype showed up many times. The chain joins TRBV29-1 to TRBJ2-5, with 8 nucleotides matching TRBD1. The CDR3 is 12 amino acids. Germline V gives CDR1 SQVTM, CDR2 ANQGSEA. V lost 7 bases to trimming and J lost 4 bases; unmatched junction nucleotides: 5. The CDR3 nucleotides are TGCAGCGAAAGGACAGGGTCAGAGACCCAGTACTTC. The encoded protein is CSERTGSETQYF.

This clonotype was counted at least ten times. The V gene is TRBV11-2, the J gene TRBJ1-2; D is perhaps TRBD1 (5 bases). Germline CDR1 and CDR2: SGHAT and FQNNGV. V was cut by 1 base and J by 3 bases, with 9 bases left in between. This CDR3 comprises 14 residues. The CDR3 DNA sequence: TGTGCCAGCAGCTTAGGGTTGGGGCACTATGGCTACACCTTC. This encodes CASSLGLGHYGYTF.

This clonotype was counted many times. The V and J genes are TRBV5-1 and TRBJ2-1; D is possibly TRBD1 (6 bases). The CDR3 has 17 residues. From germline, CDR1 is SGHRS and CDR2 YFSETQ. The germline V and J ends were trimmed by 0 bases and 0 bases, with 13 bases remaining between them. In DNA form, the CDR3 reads TGCGCCAGCAGCTTGGGGGGGCAGGGGAGCTCCTACAATGAGCAGTTCTTC. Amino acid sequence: CASSLGGQGSSYNEQFF.

CDR3 bases: TGTGCCACCGGGGTCGCCTACACCGGGGAGCTGTTTTTT. It is translated as CATGVAYTGELFF. The rearrangement uses TRBV19 and TRBJ2-2; D may be TRBD2 (5 bases). This CDR3 region has 13 residues. With 10 bases removed from V and 3 bases from J, the gap between germline ends came to 12 bases. Germline V lookup: CDR1 LNHDA, CDR2 SQIVND (reference sequence). Combining the CDR3 with reference TRBV19 and TRBJ2-2 gives the whole variable domain DGGITQSPKYLFRKEGQNVTLSCEQNLNHDAMYWYRQDPGQGLRLIYYSQIVNDFQKGDIAEGYSVSREKKESFPLTVTSAQKNPTAFYLCATGVAYTGELFFGEGSRLTVL.

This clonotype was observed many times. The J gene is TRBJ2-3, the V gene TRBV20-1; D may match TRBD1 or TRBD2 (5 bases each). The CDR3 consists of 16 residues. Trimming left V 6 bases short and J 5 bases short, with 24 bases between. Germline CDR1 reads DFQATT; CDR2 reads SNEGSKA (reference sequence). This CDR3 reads CSAVRDPLPRGDTQYF. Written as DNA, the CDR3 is TGCAGTGCCGTGAGGGACCCCCTTCCCCGAGGAGATACGCAGTATTTT.

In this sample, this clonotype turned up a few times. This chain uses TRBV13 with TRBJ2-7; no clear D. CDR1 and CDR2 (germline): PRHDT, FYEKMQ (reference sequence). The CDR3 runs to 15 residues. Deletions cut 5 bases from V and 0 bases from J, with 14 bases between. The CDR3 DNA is TGTGCCAGCAGCACAATAGGAAGAGACTCCTACGAGCAGTACTTC. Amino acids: CASSTIGRDSYEQYF.

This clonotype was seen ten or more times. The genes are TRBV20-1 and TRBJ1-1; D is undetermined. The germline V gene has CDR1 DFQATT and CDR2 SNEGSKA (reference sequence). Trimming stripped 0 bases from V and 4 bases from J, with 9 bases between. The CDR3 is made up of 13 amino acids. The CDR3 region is CSAREDASTEAFF. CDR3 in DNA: TGCAGTGCTAGAGAGGATGCAAGCACTGAAGCTTTCTTT.

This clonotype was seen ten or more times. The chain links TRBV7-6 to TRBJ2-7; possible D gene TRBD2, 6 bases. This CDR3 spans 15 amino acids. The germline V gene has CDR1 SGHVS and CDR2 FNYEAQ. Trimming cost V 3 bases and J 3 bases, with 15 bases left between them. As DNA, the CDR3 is TGTGCCAGCAGCTTCCGGGACGGGACTGACTACGAGCAGTACTTC. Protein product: CASSFRDGTDYEQYF.